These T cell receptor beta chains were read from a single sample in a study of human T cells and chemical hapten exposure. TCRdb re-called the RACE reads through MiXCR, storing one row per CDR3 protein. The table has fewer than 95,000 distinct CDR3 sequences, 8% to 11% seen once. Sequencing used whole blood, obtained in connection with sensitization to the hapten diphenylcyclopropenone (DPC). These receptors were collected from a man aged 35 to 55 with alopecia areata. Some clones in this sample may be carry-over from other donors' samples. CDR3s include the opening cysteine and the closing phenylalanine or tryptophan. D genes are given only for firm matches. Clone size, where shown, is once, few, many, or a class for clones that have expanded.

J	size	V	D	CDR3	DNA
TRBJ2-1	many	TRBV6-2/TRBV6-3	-	CASSLVDTGNEQFF	TGTGCCAGCAGTTTGGTGGATACGGGGAATGAGCAGTTCTTC
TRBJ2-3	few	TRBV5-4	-	CASSPGLFTDTQYF	TGTGCCAGCTCCCCTGGACTCTTCACAGATACGCAGTATTTT
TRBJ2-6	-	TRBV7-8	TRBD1	CASSLRSGQGVSGANVLTF	TGTGCCAGCAGCTTACGATCGGGACAGGGGGTATCTGGGGCCAACGTCCTGACTTTC
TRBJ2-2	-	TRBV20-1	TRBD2	CSARDLREGTGELFF	TGCAGTGCTAGAGATCTACGGGAGGGCACCGGGGAGCTGTTTTTT
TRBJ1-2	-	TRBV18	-	CASSQGQLPGYAF	TGTGCCAGCTCACAAGGACAGCTTCCTGGCTACGCCTTC
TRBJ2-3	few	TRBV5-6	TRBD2	CASSLAGLAGADTQYF	TGTGCCAGCAGCTTGGCTGGCCTAGCGGGAGCGGATACGCAGTATTTT
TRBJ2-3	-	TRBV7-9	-	CASSPDFLKQKDTQYF	TGTGCCAGCAGCCCCGATTTTTTGAAGCAGAAGGATACGCAGTATTTT
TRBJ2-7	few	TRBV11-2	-	CASSSGTPDEQYF	TGTGCCAGCAGTTCCGGGACACCTGACGAGCAGTACTTC
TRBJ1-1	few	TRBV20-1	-	CSARVRAEAFF	TGCAGTGCTAGGGTTCGGGCTGAAGCTTTCTTT
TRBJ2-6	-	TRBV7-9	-	CASSLSKFVQGGANVLTF	TGTGCCAGCAGCTTAAGTAAGTTTGTCCAAGGTGGGGCCAACGTCCTGACTTTC
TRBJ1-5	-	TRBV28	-	CATGEPQHF	TGTGCCACCGGGGAACCCCAGCATTTT
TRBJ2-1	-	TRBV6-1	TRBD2	CASRLAGPNEQFF	TGTGCCAGCAGACTAGCGGGCCCCAATGAGCAGTTCTTC
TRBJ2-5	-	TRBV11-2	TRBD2	CASSLGEGPQETQYF	TGTGCCAGCAGCTTAGGGGAGGGCCCGCAAGAGACCCAGTACTTC
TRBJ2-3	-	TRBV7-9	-	CASSPRQTPTDLTDTQYF	TGTGCCAGCAGCCCCCGTCAAACACCTACTGACCTCACAGATACGCAGTATTTT
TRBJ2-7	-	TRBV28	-	CASSPPGTPSYEQYF	TGTGCCAGCAGCCCCCCCGGGACACCCTCCTACGAGCAGTACTTC
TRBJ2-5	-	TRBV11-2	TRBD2	CASSSRRVSGRGLHRETQYF	TGTGCCAGCAGCTCCAGAAGGGTTAGTGGGAGGGGCCTTCACCGGGAGACCCAGTACTTC
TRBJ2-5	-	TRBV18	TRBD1	CASSQGQGLGETQYF	TGTGCCAGCTCACAGGGACAGGGATTGGGAGAGACCCAGTACTTC
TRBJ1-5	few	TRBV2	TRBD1	CASHRDSNQPQHF	TGTGCCAGTCACCGGGACAGTAATCAGCCCCAGCATTTT
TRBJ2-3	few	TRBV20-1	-	CSASPAGTRDTQYF	TGCAGTGCTAGCCCGGCAGGGACGCGAGATACGCAGTATTTT
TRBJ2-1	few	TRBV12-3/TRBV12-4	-	CASSLAGQGNEQFF	TGTGCCAGCAGTTTAGCTGGGCAGGGCAATGAGCAGTTCTTC
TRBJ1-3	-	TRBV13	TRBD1	CASSLGQYSGNTIYF	TGTGCCAGCAGCTTGGGACAGTACTCTGGAAACACCATATATTTT
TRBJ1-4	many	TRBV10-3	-	CAILANEKLFF	TGTGCCATTTTAGCTAATGAAAAACTGTTTTTT
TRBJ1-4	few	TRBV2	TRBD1	CASSVTGATNEKLFF	TGTGCCAGCAGTGTTACAGGGGCAACTAATGAAAAACTGTTTTTT
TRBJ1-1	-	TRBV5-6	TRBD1	CASINMRTGANTEAFF	TGTGCCAGCATCAATATGCGGACAGGGGCAAACACTGAAGCTTTCTTT
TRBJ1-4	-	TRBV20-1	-	CSARDAGASNEKLFF	TGCAGTGCTAGAGATGCAGGGGCTTCTAATGAAAAACTGTTTTTT
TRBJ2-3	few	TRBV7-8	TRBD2	CASSSGLAGGKGGTDTQYF	TGTGCCAGCAGCTCGGGACTAGCGGGAGGGAAGGGGGGCACAGATACGCAGTATTTT
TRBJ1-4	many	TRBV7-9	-	CASSLDGAGTEKLFF	TGTGCCAGCAGCTTAGATGGCGCAGGGACTGAAAAACTGTTTTTT
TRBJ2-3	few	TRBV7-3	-	CATSPPSGDTQYF	TGTGCCACCTCGCCGCCGTCGGGAGATACGCAGTATTTT
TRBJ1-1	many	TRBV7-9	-	CASSPTAGTEAFF	TGTGCCAGCAGCCCGACAGCGGGCACTGAAGCTTTCTTT
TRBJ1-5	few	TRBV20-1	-	CSAMGAGGNQPQHF	TGCAGTGCCATGGGGGCAGGGGGCAATCAGCCCCAGCATTTT
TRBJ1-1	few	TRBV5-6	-	CASSLQVTEAFF	TGTGCCAGCAGCTTGCAGGTTACTGAAGCTTTCTTT
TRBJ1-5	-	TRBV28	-	CASSYTGRGNQPQHF	TGTGCCAGCAGTTATACAGGGCGCGGCAATCAGCCCCAGCATTTT
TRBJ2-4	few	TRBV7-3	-	CASSFLQHLAKNIQYF	TGTGCCAGCAGCTTCTTACAGCATCTAGCCAAAAACATTCAGTACTTC
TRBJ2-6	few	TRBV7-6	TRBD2	CASSLVGRGESGANVLTF	TGTGCCAGCAGCTTGGTCGGTCGGGGGGAGTCTGGGGCCAACGTCCTGACTTTC
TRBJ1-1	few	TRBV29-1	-	CSVVIQGKSTEAFF	TGCAGCGTTGTGATACAGGGAAAGTCCACTGAAGCTTTCTTT
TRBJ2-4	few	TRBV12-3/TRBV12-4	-	CASCSWGPNIQYF	TGTGCCAGCTGCAGCTGGGGTCCCAACATTCAGTACTTC
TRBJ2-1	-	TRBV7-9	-	CASSLVAGQSNEQFF	TGTGCCAGCAGCTTAGTGGCAGGGCAGAGCAATGAGCAGTTCTTC
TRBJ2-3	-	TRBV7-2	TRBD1	CASSSGQAVGGQYF	TGTGCCAGCAGCTCCGGACAGGCCGTTGGAGGGCAGTATTTT
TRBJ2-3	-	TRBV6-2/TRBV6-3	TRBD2	CASSYLAGEDTQYF	TGTGCCAGCAGTTACCTAGCGGGAGAAGATACGCAGTATTTT
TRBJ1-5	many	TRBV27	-	CASSYLGNQPQHF	TGTGCCAGCAGTTATCTGGGGAATCAGCCCCAGCATTTT
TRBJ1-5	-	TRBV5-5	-	CASSMGQYNQPQHF	TGTGCCAGCAGCATGGGACAATACAATCAGCCCCAGCATTTT
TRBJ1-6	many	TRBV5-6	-	CASSLGQYPVHF	TGTGCCAGCAGCTTGGGACAGTACCCGGTCCACTTT